The clone carrying this TCR beta chain was counted many times. Its specificity is not known. This sample is drawn from a study of T-cell reconstitution after alpha-beta-depleted transplantation in children. Study findings and constraints: Some patients' high day-60 TCRbeta diversity was traced to surviving recipient T cells and thymic progenitors.

The CDR3 is made up of 16 amino acids. CDR1 and CDR2 from the germline V gene are SGHVS and FQNEAQ. J was trimmed by 2 bases and V by 1 base; bases with no gene match: 3. For TCRbeta, the library was prepared with unique molecular identifiers. TCRdb redid the calling of the PCR reads with MiXCR, one entry per CDR3 protein. Of around 270,000 distinct CDR3 sequences listed, around a tenth are singletons. The V gene is TRBV7-8, the J gene TRBJ2-1; TRBD1 matches 9 bases. The specimen was PBMCs, collected before TCRalphabeta/CD19-depleted stem cell transplant. This TCR was recovered from a boy less than two years old with acute myeloid leukemia, due to receive a stem cell transplant. CDR3 region: CASSLVRTGAYNEQFF. In DNA, the CDR3 is TGTGCCAGCAGCTTAGTTCGGACAGGGGCCTACAATGAGCAGTTCTTC.